What follows are 5 T cell receptor beta chains derived from one specimen sequenced in a study. Each CDR3 protein gets one entry after TCRdb re-called the 5' RACE reads with MiXCR. The sample records under 35,000 distinct CDR3 sequences, roughly 24% being singletons. The source material was naive CD4+ T cells sorted from a lymph node. Documented subset: naive CD4+ T cells, CD4+CD45RA+CD25-. The receptors stem from a female donor with breast cancer.

V and J are TRBV12-3 or TRBV12-4 and TRBJ2-5, with 9 bases fitting TRBD1. This CDR3 spans 14 amino acids. Trimming cost V 6 bases and J 5 bases; bases outside gene matches: 7. In DNA form, the CDR3 reads TGTGCCAGCAGGCCGGGACAGGGACAGGAGACCCAGTACTTC. Its translation: CASRPGQGQETQYF.

The chain employs TRBV27 and TRBJ1-2, with D unclear. Germline CDR1 MNHEY, CDR2 SMNVEV (reference sequence). Between the trimmed V and J ends, which lost 2 bases and 0 bases, there was a span of 4 bases. This CDR3 is built from 13 residues. CDR3 sequence: CASSLATNYGYTF. The DNA of the CDR3 is TGTGCCAGCAGTTTAGCCACTAACTATGGCTACACCTTC.

This chain uses TRBV7-9 with TRBJ1-4; no clear D gene. Trimming shortened V by 8 bases and J by 0 bases, and 13 bases separated the two germline ends. This CDR3 region has 15 residues. CDR1 is SEHNR, CDR2 FQNEAQ, per germline (reference sequence). CDR3 amino acids: CASVLDRATNEKLFF. The CDR3 nucleotides are TGTGCCAGCGTGCTTGATCGGGCAACTAATGAAAAACTGTTTTTT.

Notes on this clonotype: A read error may produce the germline difference seen at one junction end. The chain joins TRBV6-5 to TRBJ2-1, with D perhaps matching TRBD1 or TRBD2 (7 bases each). The CDR3 covers 16 residues. Germline CDR1 is MNHEY and CDR2 is SVGAGI. The CDR3, as DNA: TGTGCCAGCAGCCAAAGGAGGGGGCGGGGGTACAGTGAGCAGTTCTTC. As protein: CASSQRRGRGYSEQFF.

The chain has TRBV7-3 and TRBJ2-5; D is possibly TRBD1 (6 bases). V lost 0 bases and J 3 bases, leaving 8 bases between the germline ends. The CDR3 consists of 14 residues. The V gene's germline CDR1 is SGHTA and CDR2 FQGTGA. CDR3 protein: CASSLTSGEETQYF. The DNA for the CDR3 is TGTGCCAGCAGCTTAACGTCAGGGGAAGAGACCCAGTACTTC.